This T cell receptor (beta chain) was sequenced for a study of blood T cell repertoires in COVID-19. Across the study: Both acute and convalescent COVID-19 samples were obtained from the United States, Italy and Spain.

Germline trimming cut 3 bases from V and 7 bases from J; bases unmatched to any gene: 1. There are 12 residues in the CDR3. CDR1 SGHDN and CDR2 FVKESK come from the germline V gene. Authors' data handling: Using reference gene primer amplification, nucleated cell counts were estimated. The method was immunoSEQ multiplex PCR; TCRdb's version includes in-frame clones alone and lacks a portion of them. V, J and clone size were drawn from that table, and D and trimming were deduced from the DNA. There are 350,000 or so clones in the sample; about nine tenths occur only once, and about 0.94% lies in the top ten.

This chain joins TRBV14 and TRBJ1-2, with 8 bases lining up with TRBD1. This TCR derives from a woman aged 25 to 39 who had been exposed to COVID-19. Sequenced: PBMCs or T cells enriched from blood (not recorded which). In nucleotides, the CDR3 is TGTGCCAGCAGCCAGACAGGGGTTGGCTACACCTTC. This sequence encodes CASSQTGVGYTF.